This TCR beta chain is from a study of vaccination and CD4 T cells after COVID-19. Stated treatment: approximately 9-day PBMC culture with coronavirus spike peptide pools or control peptides (ViraFEST assay). In this sample, this clonotype turned up a few times. Antigen: not known. Study-wide findings and caveats: Convalescent participants were relatively few, and none had early post-infection timepoints studied.

In germline, CDR1 is MNHNS, CDR2 SASEGT. Germline trimming cut 6 bases from V and 6 bases from J; bases unmatched to any gene: 11. This CDR3 is built from 15 residues. Scientists ran DNA taken from cultured CD4+ T cells through the Oncomine TCR Beta short-read assay for sequencing. Investigators obtained genomic DNA by extraction from cultured CD4+ T cells. TCRdb recomputed calls from the PCR reads with MiXCR, one row per CDR3 protein. The sample consists of more than 15,000 distinct CDR3 sequences, about 70% of them appearing once. This sequence joins TRBV6-1 and TRBJ2-1, with 7 nucleotides matching TRBD1. This clonotype was obtained from a human donor who had recovered from COVID-19. Sequences were obtained from CD4+ T cells from blood, cultured in vitro. CDR3 sequence reads: CASRQGRTSFNEQFF. CDR3 in DNA: TGTGCCAGCAGACAGGGGCGTACCAGTTTCAATGAGCAGTTCTTC.